This entry lists 11 T cell receptor beta chains sequenced from one sample in a study of cytomegalovirus exposure and HLA in healthy donors. The PCR was carried out with 60 Vbeta primers and 13 Jbeta primers. Clones were read by immunoSEQ multiplex PCR, and TCRdb kept only the in-frame ones, dropping some. The repertoire holds around 95,000 clones, around four fifths seen once, with roughly 3.5% in the top ten. Material: PBMCs. All receptors derive from a man between 25 and 39 years old in good health and CMV-seropositive.

J is TRBJ2-6 and V is TRBV9; D uncertain. The CDR3 is 16 amino acids. Germline V gene sequence: CDR1 SGDLS, CDR2 YYNGEE. V dropped 4 bases and J dropped 2 bases, with 13 bases sitting between them. The CDR3 here is CASSPGQRPGANVLTF. The DNA for the CDR3 is TGTGCCAGCAGCCCCGGCCAGCGACCTGGGGCCAACGTCCTGACTTTC.

The chain couples TRBV25-1 to TRBJ1-1; tentatively, D is TRBD1 (5 bases). The CDR3 runs to 16 residues. Germline-derived CDR1 and CDR2 are MGHDK and SYGVNS. The V end was cut by 2 bases, the J end by 3 bases, with 16 bases between. In DNA form, the CDR3 reads TGTGCCAGCAGTGAAGGTCCGCAGGGAGGAGACACTGAAGCTTTCTTT. Translation gives CASSEGPQGGDTEAFF.

About this clone: One junction end disagrees with the germline gene, perhaps due to a read error. This specimen includes other DNA sequences encoding the same CDR3. This CDR3 reads CASSLGLAEHQETQYF. In nucleotides, the CDR3 is TGTGCCAGCAGCTTGGGACTAGCGGAACACCAGGAGACCCAGTACTTC. The chain joins TRBV5-6 to TRBJ2-5; 9 bases are shared with TRBD2. From germline, CDR1 is SGHDT and CDR2 YYEEEE. This CDR3 spans 16 amino acids.

The V gene is TRBV6-6, the J gene TRBJ2-7; D call uncertain. This CDR3 is built from 14 residues. The germline CDR1 and CDR2 sequences are MNHNY and SVGAGI (reference sequence). Trimming stripped 6 bases from V and 2 bases from J, with 14 bases between. CDR3 loop: CASSLPTPPYEQYF. CDR3 nucleotide sequence: TGTGCCAGCAGCCTACCGACACCCCCCTACGAGCAGTACTTC.

The rearrangement uses TRBV28 and TRBJ2-7; possible D gene TRBD2, 6 bases. Trimming removed 5 bases at V and 1 base at J, with 12 bases between. The CDR3 runs to 14 residues. CDR1 is MDHEN and CDR2 is SYDVKM in the germline V gene. CDR3 coding DNA: TGTGCCAGCAGTCGGACTACCCGATCCTACGAGCAGTACTTC. This translates into CASSRTTRSYEQYF.

This clone was counted a single time. The chain is built from TRBV6-1 and TRBJ2-3, with D possibly TRBD2 on 6 matching bases. The CDR3 contains 16 residues. The V gene lost 3 bases and the J gene lost 1 base, with 14 bases spanning the gap. Germline values: CDR1 MNHNS, CDR2 SASEGT. The CDR3 spells CASSDRMGGRTDTQYF. The CDR3 DNA reads as TGTGCCAGCAGTGACAGAATGGGAGGACGCACAGATACGCAGTATTTT.

This clone came up once. The chain combines TRBV30 with TRBJ1-2; TRBD1 matches at 7 bases. The CDR3 sequence is 16 residues long. V dropped 0 bases and J dropped 0; count of bases not matched to a gene: 7. Germline V gene lookup returns CDR1 GTSNPN and CDR2 SVGIG (reference sequence). The CDR3 spells CAWSVTGAYTNYGYTF. CDR3 nucleotide sequence: TGTGCCTGGAGTGTCACAGGGGCCTACACTAACTATGGCTACACCTTC.

This clone has a handful of counts. CDR3 protein: CASSQETGMNQPQHF. The CDR3 DNA is TGCGCCAGCAGCCAAGAAACGGGTATGAATCAGCCCCAGCATTTT. The rearrangement uses TRBV4-1 and TRBJ1-5, with D uncertain. Germline assignment: CDR1 MGHRA and CDR2 YSYEKL. V was clipped by 0 bases and J by 4 bases, with 10 bases between them. This CDR3 region has 15 residues.

The chain employs TRBV7-2 and TRBJ2-5, with 7 bases matching TRBD1. CDR3 length equals 13 residues. The V and J ends lost 1 base and 9 bases, in that order; junction bases with no gene match: 5. Per the germline V gene, CDR1 is SGHTA and CDR2 is FQGNSA. CDR3 coding DNA: TGTGCCAGCAGCTTAGGACAGGGAAGGGCCCAGTACTTC. Residues: CASSLGQGRAQYF.

The CDR3, as DNA: TGTGCCAGCAGCCAAGGGTCCAGCCAGGATAGAGAGACCCAGTACTTC. Its protein is CASSQGSSQDRETQYF. The V gene is TRBV4-2, the J gene TRBJ2-5; D remains unclear. The CDR3 has 16 residues. CDR1 and CDR2 from the germline V gene are LGHNA and YNFKEQ. V was pared by 1 base and J by 4 bases, with 16 bases between.

The V and J genes are TRBV5-1 and TRBJ2-7; D gene uncertain. Germline CDR1 is SGHRS and CDR2 is YFSETQ. V was clipped by 2 bases and J by 3 bases, with 15 bases between them. CDR3 length: 15 residues. The CDR3, as DNA: TGCGCCAGCAGCTTATTGCGCACCCCGAACTACGAGCAGTACTTC. Protein sequence: CASSLLRTPNYEQYF.